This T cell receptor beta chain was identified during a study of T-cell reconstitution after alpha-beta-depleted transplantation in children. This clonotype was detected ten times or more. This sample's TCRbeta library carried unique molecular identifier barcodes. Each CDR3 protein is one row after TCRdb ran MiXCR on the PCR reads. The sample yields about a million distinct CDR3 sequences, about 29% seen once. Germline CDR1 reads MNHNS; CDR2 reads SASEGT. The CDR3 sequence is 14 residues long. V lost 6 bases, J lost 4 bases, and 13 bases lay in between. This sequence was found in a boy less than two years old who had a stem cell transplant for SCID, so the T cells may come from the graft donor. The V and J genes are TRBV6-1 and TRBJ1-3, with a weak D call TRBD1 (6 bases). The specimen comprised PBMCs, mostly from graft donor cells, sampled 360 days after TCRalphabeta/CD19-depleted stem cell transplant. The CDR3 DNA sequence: TGTGCCAGCAGCCTTACAGGGTTAGGAAACACCATATATTTT. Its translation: CASSLTGLGNTIYF.